One and the same sample provided the 16 T cell receptor beta chains below, sequenced in a study of blood T cell repertoires in COVID-19. This table comes from immunoSEQ multiplex PCR, and its TCRdb copy is limited to in-frame clones, with some not included. The sample has approximately 300,000 clones; roughly 85% are singletons. Sequencing input: PBMCs or T cells enriched from blood (not recorded which). The receptor source for this set is a woman aged 25-40 years who had been exposed to COVID-19.

V usage is TRBV5-1 and J usage is TRBJ2-1; 10 bases fit TRBD2. The CDR3 runs to 15 residues. Per germline, CDR1 SGHRS and CDR2 YFSETQ. The V segment lost 0 bases and the J segment 9 bases; nucleotides outside the gene matches: 6. For the CDR3, the DNA is TGCGCCAGCAGCTTGGGCCTAGCGGGAGCGACTGAGCAGTTCTTC. Translated: CASSLGLAGATEQFF.

This clone was recorded a few times. The chain has TRBV18 and TRBJ2-2; D is uncertain. The V gene's germline CDR1 is KGHSH and CDR2 LQKENI. CDR3 length equals 14 residues. V was pared by 0 bases and J by 1 base, with 3 bases between. The CDR3 sequence is CASSPPRNTGELFF. The CDR3 bases are TGTGCCAGCTCACCACCTCGGAACACCGGGGAGCTGTTTTTT.

The chain combines TRBV7-8 with TRBJ2-2, with 7 bases fitting TRBD2. This CDR3 comprises 14 residues. V trimming: 1 base; J trimming: 6 bases; junction bases outside the gene matches: 2. CDR1 SGHVS and CDR2 FQNEAQ come from the germline V gene. CDR3 coding DNA: TGTGCCAGCAGCTTAGTGGGAGGGGCCGGGGAGCTGTTTTTT. It yields the protein CASSLVGGAGELFF.

The chain joins TRBV9 to TRBJ2-4, with D possibly being TRBD2 (5 bases). The CDR3 is 17 residues long. V lost 0 bases and J lost 6, with 19 bases in between. The germline V gene has CDR1 SGDLS and CDR2 YYNGEE. CDR3 residues: CASSVEGGFLLTNIQYF. As DNA, the CDR3 is TGTGCCAGCAGCGTAGAAGGCGGGTTCCTTCTCACAAACATTCAGTACTTC.

The chain joins TRBV6-5 to TRBJ2-7, with TRBD1 identical over 9 bases. Germline lookup yields CDR1 MNHEY and CDR2 SVGAGI. With 2 bases clipped from V and 3 bases from J, the junction kept 5 bases outside the gene matches. This CDR3 has 15 amino acids. CDR3 sequence (DNA): TGTGCCAGCAGTTACGCACAGGGGGCAATCTACGAGCAGTACTTC. Translation: CASSYAQGAIYEQYF.

V usage is TRBV11-2 and J usage is TRBJ1-1; the D is unclear. V lost 4 bases, J lost 7 bases, and 10 bases lay in between. Looked up from germline, CDR1 is SGHAT and CDR2 is FQNNGV. This CDR3 is built from 12 residues. This chain's CDR3 is CASSSEAGEAFF. CDR3 sequence (DNA): TGTGCCAGCAGCTCTGAGGCGGGTGAAGCTTTCTTT.

The chain couples TRBV18 to TRBJ2-7; TRBD1 agrees at 7 bases. From germline, CDR1 is KGHSH and CDR2 LQKENI. The length of the CDR3 is 13 residues. The V and J ends lost 6 bases and 3 bases, in that order; junction bases with no gene match: 5. CDR3 sequence reads: CASSRDSLYEQYF. The CDR3 DNA reads as TGTGCCAGCTCGAGGGACAGCCTCTACGAGCAGTACTTC.

V gene TRBV5-6 combines with J gene TRBJ1-3, with 7 bases aligning to TRBD1. CDR1 and CDR2 (germline): SGHDT, YYEEEE. Trimming removed 4 bases from V and 0 bases from J; junction bases left unmatched: 13. CDR3 length: 18 residues. In DNA form, the CDR3 reads TGTGCCAGCAGCCCTACGACAGGGCGAATAGCCTCTGGAAACACCATATATTTT. Translating it yields CASSPTTGRIASGNTIYF. Filled out from reference TRBV5-6 and TRBJ1-3, the complete variable domain reads DAGVTQSPTHLIKTRGQQVTLRCSPKSGHDTVSWYQQALGQGPQFIFQYYEEEERQRGNFPDRFSGHQFPNYSSELNVNALLLGDSALYLCASSPTTGRIASGNTIYFGEGSWLTVV.

The CDR3 region is CASSYQSYEQYF. In DNA, the CDR3 is TGTGCCAGCAGTTATCAATCCTACGAGCAGTACTTC. The chain is built from TRBV28 and TRBJ2-7; D uncertain. Germline lookup yields CDR1 MDHEN and CDR2 SYDVKM. V lost 4 bases and J 1 base, leaving 5 bases between the germline ends. CDR3 size: 12 residues.

V usage is TRBV4-3 and J usage is TRBJ1-2; maybe TRBD1 (6 bases). The length of the CDR3 is 15 residues. The germline V gene encodes CDR1 LGHNA and CDR2 YSLEER. V was shortened by 2 bases and J by 8 bases, with 18 bases between the two germline ends. In DNA, the CDR3 is TGCGCCAGCAGCCAAAACCGGGACACAGGACAAGGCTACACCTTC. Translating it yields CASSQNRDTGQGYTF.

V is TRBV19 and J is TRBJ1-5; D may be TRBD1 (5 bases). V was trimmed by 1 base and J by 0 bases, leaving 7 bases between them. CDR3 length: 15 residues. CDR1 and CDR2 (germline): LNHDA, SQIVND (reference sequence). The CDR3, as DNA: TGTGCCAGTAGTATAGGACAGCTTAGCAATCAGCCCCAGCATTTT. Its translation: CASSIGQLSNQPQHF.

The genes are TRBV29-1 and TRBJ2-7; 11 positions match TRBD1. CDR3 length: 15 amino acids. Trimming cost V 6 bases and J 4 bases; bases outside gene matches: 11. CDR1 is SQVTM, CDR2 ANQGSEA, per germline. The CDR3 region has the DNA TGCAGCGTCCGATATGGGACAGGGGGATCGTACGAGCAGTACTTC. Protein product: CSVRYGTGGSYEQYF.

The chain joins TRBV6-5 to TRBJ2-7; weak D call: TRBD2 (5 bases). V was shortened by 10 bases and J by 0 bases, with 13 bases between the two germline ends. Germline loops: CDR1 MNHEY, CDR2 SVGAGI. This CDR3 region has 13 residues. CDR3: CATRGTASYEQYF. CDR3 DNA sequence: TGTGCCACCCGGGGAACAGCCTCCTACGAGCAGTACTTC.

The gene calls are TRBV3-1 (or the pseudogene TRBV3-2) and TRBJ2-1, with D possibly TRBD2 on 6 matching bases. The germline V gene has CDR1 LGHDT and CDR2 YNNKEL (reference sequence). The CDR3 totals 15 residues. V lost 4 bases to trimming and J lost 4 bases, with 14 bases between them. CDR3 DNA sequence: TGTGCCAGCAGCCCTAGGACTACGCAATACAATGAGCAGTTCTTC. Protein product: CASSPRTTQYNEQFF.

The J gene is TRBJ1-2, the V gene TRBV5-4, with no clear D. CDR3 length equals 13 residues. V was cut by 0 bases and J by 8 bases, with 11 bases left in between. Looked up from germline, CDR1 is SGHNT and CDR2 is YYREEE (reference sequence). The CDR3 reads CASSLVGGLGYTF. DNA for the CDR3: TGTGCCAGCAGCTTGGTTGGCGGACTCGGCTACACCTTC.

The chain combines TRBV19 with TRBJ1-1; 8 bases are shared with TRBD1. V shed 4 bases, J shed 4 bases, and the junction held 8 bases outside the gene matches. Germline V gene sequence: CDR1 LNHDA, CDR2 SQIVND (reference sequence). The CDR3 is made up of 15 amino acids. The CDR3: CASSSQGAGVTEAFF. The DNA for the CDR3 is TGTGCCAGTAGTAGCCAGGGGGCTGGAGTCACTGAAGCTTTCTTT.